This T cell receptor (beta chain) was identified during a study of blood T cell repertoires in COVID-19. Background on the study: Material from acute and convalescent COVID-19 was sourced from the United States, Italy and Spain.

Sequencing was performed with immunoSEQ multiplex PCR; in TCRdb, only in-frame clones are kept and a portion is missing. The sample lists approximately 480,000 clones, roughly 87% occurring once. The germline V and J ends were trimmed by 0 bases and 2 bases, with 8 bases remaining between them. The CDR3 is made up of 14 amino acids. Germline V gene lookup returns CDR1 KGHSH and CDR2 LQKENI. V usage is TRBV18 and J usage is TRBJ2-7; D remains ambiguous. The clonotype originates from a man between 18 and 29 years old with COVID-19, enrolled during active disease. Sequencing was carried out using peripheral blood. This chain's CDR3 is CASSPPGSTYEQYF. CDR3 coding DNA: TGTGCCAGCTCACCACCGGGTAGCACCTACGAGCAGTACTTC.